This TCR beta chain was retrieved from a study of T cell clonotyping in hematopoietic cell transplantation. Trimming cost V 3 bases and J 8 bases, with 14 bases left between them. The CDR3 runs 14 residues. CDR1 is SGHRS and CDR2 is YFSETQ in the germline V gene. Study-wide results and caveats: Higher Inverse Simpson Index values in graft donor and pretransplant recipient predicted broader posttransplant TCR diversity. Cells were unsorted, so CD4 and CD8 contributions were not separated.

For this clone: What it binds is unknown.

Generated by immunoSEQ multiplex PCR, the TCRdb table keeps only in-frame clones and is missing some. The sample consists of fewer than 650 clones, roughly 95% of them appearing once. Sequenced here: peripheral blood mononuclear cells, sampled 30 days after allogeneic stem cell transplant. The receptor was derived from a female patient in her fifties who had an allogeneic stem cell transplant from an unrelated donor, so the T cells may come from the graft donor. Some clones in this sample may be carry-over from other donors' samples. The chain carries TRBV5-1 and TRBJ1-4; weak D call: TRBD1 (5 bases). In nucleotides, the CDR3 is TGCGCCAGCAGCTCTTTGGGGGGAGGAGAAAAACTGTTTTTT. Its protein is CASSSLGGGEKLFF.